One sample yielded the 28 T cell receptor delta chains listed below, sequenced in a study of γδ T cells in repeated Plasmodium falciparum infection. TCRdb repeated clone calling on the multiplex PCR reads with CATT. The sample has tens of thousands of delta-chain clones, 0.75% to 1% seen once. Vgamma9/Vdelta2+ and Vdelta2-negative gammadelta T cells were flow-sorted from PBMC for bulk sequencing. The source material was gamma-delta T cells from blood. The receptors were sampled from a pool of human donors (malaria-infected and uninfected, not separated).

This clone was detected ten times or more. A far larger clone lies a single base away; this is likely a read error. The same CDR3 arises from other DNA sequences in this sample as well. The rearrangement joins TRDV2 to TRDJ1, with D unresolved. TCRdb is silent on the J gene; assignment here came from matching the DNA to germline. Germline V gene lookup returns CDR1 GEAIGNYY and CDR2 EKD. This CDR3 is 16 amino acids long. CDR3 DNA sequence: TGTGCCTGCGACACCGTCGGAGACGCGTACACCGATAAACTCATCTTT. Translating gives CACDTVGDAYTDKLIF.

Of note for this clone: The protein given by TCRdb reflects a much larger clone and differs at residue 13 from this DNA's translation, likely from a read error; the protein shown is the DNA's translation. As DNA, the CDR3 is TGTGCTCTTGGGGAACGCCTCTTCTCCCGGGGAGAAGGTAAACTCATCTTT. Translating gives CALGERLFSRGEGKLIF. V gene TRDV1 combines with J gene TRDJ1, with TRDD3 as a possible D gene (5 bases). There are 17 residues in the CDR3. The germline V and J ends were trimmed by 1 base and 7 bases, with 22 bases remaining between them. The germline V gene encodes CDR1 TSWWSYY and CDR2 QGS.

This clone occurred a few times. The translation of this DNA and the TCRdb protein of a much larger clone differ at residue 8, probably owing to a read error; the protein shown here is translated from the DNA. This CDR3 reads CACDVLGIYTDKLIF. The CDR3 DNA reads as TGTGCCTGTGACGTACTGGGGATTTACACCGATAAACTCATCTTT. The chain uses TRDV2 and TRDJ1, with 7 positions matching TRDD3. The J gene is not listed in TCRdb, so it was assigned here from a DNA match to germline. Germline V gene data show CDR1 as GEAIGNYY and CDR2 as EKD. The length of the CDR3 is 15 residues. J gave up 0 bases and V 3 bases, and 6 bases lay outside the gene matches.

With regard to this clone: A far larger clone is one nucleotide away, so this likely arose from a read error. Distinct nucleotide sequences in the sample also encode this CDR3. The rearrangement links TRDV1 to TRDJ1; 8 bases are shared with TRDD3. Since TCRdb gives no J gene, matching the DNA to germline was used here to assign it. The germline gives CDR1 TSWWSYY, CDR2 QGS. The CDR3 loop spans 18 amino acids. Unmatched junction bases numbered 17, after V lost 0 bases and J lost 8 bases. The CDR3 region is CALGELLREGDSAGKLIF. In DNA form, the CDR3 reads TGTGCTCTTGGGGAACTCCTTCGAGAGGGGGATAGTGCCGGGAAACTCATCTTT.

Comments on this clone: Given a far larger clone just one base away, this is likely a sequencing read error. The DNA is left out, because the CDR3 cannot be placed on it with certainty; the CDR3 is given as TCRdb lists it. Distinct nucleotide sequences in the sample also encode this CDR3. Here the V gene is TRDV1, but the J gene went uncalled; no check of the table's D call, TRDD3, against the DNA was made. CDR1 and CDR2 (germline): TSWWSYY, QGS. 22 amino acids form the CDR3, both terminal residues included. CDR3 region: CALGEERYVGLGTPTYTDKLIF.

This clone was seen a handful of times. TCRdb has a much larger clone's protein, which differs at residue 17 from the translation of this DNA, likely because of a read error; what is shown is the protein translated from the DNA. This rearrangement joins TRDV1 to TRDJ1; TRDD3 aligns across 13 bases. TCRdb gives no J gene; it was assigned here by matching the DNA to germline. Germline lookup yields CDR1 TSWWSYY and CDR2 QGS. The length of the CDR3 is 21 residues. CDR3: CALGEWNWGIRRPPYTGKLIF. The CDR3, as DNA: TGTGCTCTTGGGGAATGGAACTGGGGGATACGTCGGCCACCGTACACCGGTAAACTCATCTTT.

This clone occurred many times. Since a far larger clone is one base different, this is likely a read error. Other DNA sequences in this sample translate to the same CDR3. The genes are TRDV2 and TRDJ1; 9 nucleotides match TRDD3. TCRdb supplies no J gene; here it was assigned by aligning the nucleotide sequence to germline. The ends lost 0 bases at V and 1 base at J; junction bases unmatched: 11. Germline V gene data show CDR1 as GEAIGNYY and CDR2 as EKD. This CDR3 comprises 18 residues. The CDR3 coding sequence is TGTGCCTGTGACACCGTTACTGGGGGACACCGACTCACCGATAAACTCATCTTT. Translating it yields CACDTVTGGHRLTDKLIF.

This clone came up many times. The V gene is TRDV2, the J gene TRDJ1; 7 nucleotides line up with TRDD3. V lost 0 bases, J lost 7 bases, and 4 bases stayed unmatched. The CDR3 has 13 amino acids. Germline values: CDR1 GEAIGNYY, CDR2 EKD. CDR3 protein: CACDTVGGSKLIF. CDR3 in DNA: TGTGCCTGTGACACCGTCGGGGGATCTAAACTCATCTTT.

Notes on this clone: A read error likely explains why the TCRdb protein, taken from a much larger clone, differs from this DNA's translation at residue 16; the protein shown is translated from the DNA. The chain employs TRDV1 and TRDJ2; the match to TRDD3 covers 9 bases. The J gene, missing from TCRdb, was assigned here through DNA to germline matching. Germline V gene lookup returns CDR1 TSWWSYY and CDR2 QGS. The CDR3 is 19 residues long. Written as DNA, the CDR3 is TGTGCTCTTGGGGACCCATTCCCCGTACTGGGGGAAGTGACAGCACGACTCTTCTTT. Its protein product is CALGDPFPVLGEVTARLFF.

This clone was detected a few times. The amino acid sequence in TCRdb belongs to a much larger clone and departs from this DNA's translation at residue 6, likely a sequencing read error; the sequence shown is translated from the DNA. The chain combines TRDV1 with TRDJ1; 8 bases are a match to TRDD3. The J gene, not given by TCRdb, was assigned here from a germline match of the nucleotide sequence. This CDR3 contains 18 residues. CDR1 TSWWSYY and CDR2 QGS come from the germline V gene. Unmatched junction bases numbered 13, after V lost 2 bases and J lost 2 bases. The CDR3 is CALGEREVGIRRTDKLIF. For the CDR3, the DNA is TGTGCTCTTGGGGAAAGGGAGGTAGGGATACGAAGGACCGATAAACTCATCTTT.

This clone came up a few times. TCRdb's protein, taken from a much larger clone, differs from this DNA's translation at residue 15, likely owing to a read error; the protein displayed comes from the DNA. The CDR3 bases are TGTGCTCTTGGGGAACTGTTGACAGCCCTACCCGGTGTACTGAGGGTCACACTGTACACCGATAAACTCATCTTT. It encodes CALGELLTALPGVLRVTLYTDKLIF. The V call is TRDV1, the J call TRDJ1; D might be TRDD2 (5 bases). In the absence of a J gene in TCRdb, the DNA was matched to germline to assign it here. The CDR3 is made up of 25 amino acids. The germline V gene has CDR1 TSWWSYY and CDR2 QGS. Trimming shortened V by 0 bases and J by 0 bases, and 38 bases separated the two germline ends.

This clone has just a few counts. A far larger clone is just one base off, so this is likely a read error. Different DNA sequences within this sample yield the same CDR3. The V gene is listed as TRDV1; no J gene was called; no check of the table's D call, TRDD3, against the DNA was made. The CDR3 sequence is 20 residues long. Germline values: CDR1 TSWWSYY, CDR2 QGS. The CDR3 region is CALGEPPPTKRGLYTDKLIF. The CDR3 nucleotides are TGTGCTCTTGGGGAACCTCCTCCTACGAAGAGGGGTCTGTACACCGATAAACTCATCTTC.

Concerning this clone: Translating this DNA gives a protein that differs at residue 3 from the TCRdb one, which belongs to a much larger clone; a read error is likely, and the protein shown is this translation. V gene TRDV2 combines with J gene TRDJ1; a possible D gene is TRDD3 (6 bases). The J gene, not given by TCRdb, was assigned here from a germline match of the nucleotide sequence. This CDR3 has 18 residues. Germline values: CDR1 GEAIGNYY, CDR2 EKD. The CDR3 coding sequence is TGTGCCCGTGACACCGTCCGGGGGACCCCCCTGTACACCGATAAACTCATCTTT. It translates to CARDTVRGTPLYTDKLIF.

This clone showed up just a few times. The likely explanation is a read error, given a far larger clone one base away. This sample includes further DNA sequences coding for the same CDR3. The chain joins TRDV2 to TRDJ1; TRDD3 aligns across 10 bases. The J gene was missing in TCRdb and was found by matching the end of the DNA to germline. The CDR3 consists of 22 residues. The V gene's germline CDR1 is GEAIGNYY and CDR2 EKD. Trimming at V came to 0 bases and at J to 0 bases, leaving 21 bases not matched to a gene. The CDR3 is CACDTITGGLIKLPNYTDKLIF. Here the CDR3 DNA reads TGTGCCTGTGACACCATTACTGGGGGATTGATAAAGTTACCGAATTACACCGATAAACTCATCTTT.

This clone was observed a handful of times. One base away lies a much larger clone, so this may be a sequencing read error. The chain has TRDV1 and TRDJ1; D perhaps matches TRDD2 (5 bases). TCRdb gives no J gene; it was assigned here by matching the DNA to germline. The CDR3 has 20 amino acids. V was pared by 0 bases and J by 7 bases, with 30 bases between. CDR1 TSWWSYY and CDR2 QGS come from the germline V gene. CDR3 nucleotide sequence: TGTGCTCTTGGGGAACTAGTTCCCTACTTAGTCTCTAATGAGGTATGTAAACTCATCTTT. Translating gives CALGELVPYLVSNEVCKLIF.

The table lists this clone with a few counts. This likely stems from a read error, as it lies one base from a far larger clone. This sample also contains other DNA sequences that code for the same CDR3. This chain uses TRDV2 with TRDJ1, with D possibly matching TRDD3 (6 bases). The J gene, missing from TCRdb, was assigned here through DNA to germline matching. The germline gives CDR1 GEAIGNYY, CDR2 EKD. Trimming took off 1 base at V and 1 base at J, with 15 bases between the two ends. The CDR3 is 16 amino acids. CDR3 sequence: CACDTDAGGPTDKLIF. The CDR3 DNA reads TGTGCCTGTGACACTGACGCAGGGGGACCCACCGATAAACTCATCTTT.

This clone was detected only a few times. With only one base between it and a far larger clone, this is likely a read error. The same CDR3 can be traced to other DNA sequences in this sample. The genes are TRDV1 and TRDJ1; D is undetermined. Between the trimmed V and J ends, which lost 0 bases and 2 bases, there was a span of 22 bases. CDR1 and CDR2 from the germline V gene are TSWWSYY and QGS. This CDR3 is 19 amino acids long. This CDR3 reads CALGELATSGAGLTDKLIF. DNA of the CDR3: TGTGCTCTTGGGGAACTTGCTACGTCCGGCGCCGGCTTGACCGATAAACTCATCTTT.

This clone came up a few times. This DNA translates differently at residue 14 from the TCRdb protein, which is that of a much larger clone; a read error is likely, and the protein shown is the DNA's own translation. The CDR3 sequence: CALGERPTGESPPPIF. CDR3 bases: TGTGCTCTTGGGGAACGCCCCACGGGGGAATCCCCACCACCCATCTTT. The J gene is uncalled and the V gene is TRDV1. In germline, CDR1 is TSWWSYY, CDR2 QGS. This CDR3 is built from 16 residues.

In regard to this clone: This DNA's translation differs at residue 14 from TCRdb's protein, which comes from a much larger clone; a read error is likely, and the protein shown is translated from the DNA. CDR3 in amino acids: CACDTLLPRLVVGFATDKLIF. The CDR3 DNA is TGTGCCTGTGACACGCTCCTTCCTAGATTGGTGGTTGGCTTCGCAACCGATAAACTCATCTTT. This sequence joins TRDV2 and TRDJ1, with 8 bases fitting TRDD2. No J gene was available from TCRdb, and it was assigned here by a germline match of the DNA. Trimming removed 1 base from V and 2 bases from J; junction bases left unmatched: 23. Germline values: CDR1 GEAIGNYY, CDR2 EKD. This CDR3 spans 21 amino acids.

This clone was recorded at least ten times. One base away lies a much larger clone, so this may be a sequencing read error. The rearrangement uses TRDV2 and TRDJ1; D remains unclear. The germline CDR1 and CDR2 sequences are GEAIGNYY and EKD. Trimming pared 3 bases from V and 0 bases from J, leaving 19 bases between. The CDR3 is 17 residues long. The CDR3 DNA follows: TGTGCCTGTGACGACCTCGTATCACCCTCCTACACCGATAAACTCATCTTT. This codes for CACDDLVSPSYTDKLIF.

This clone showed up just a few times. A far larger clone is one base from this, pointing to a likely read error. Other DNA sequences of this sample code for an identical CDR3. The V and J genes are TRDV1 and TRDJ1; 7 positions match TRDD2. The J gene is absent in TCRdb and was assigned here via DNA matching to germline. CDR1 and CDR2 from the germline V gene are TSWWSYY and QGS. Trimming at V came to 4 bases and at J to 3 bases, leaving 17 bases not matched to a gene. The CDR3 consists of 18 residues. CDR3 bases: TGTGCTCTTGGGGGTATTCCTACGAGAGAGTCCAAATCCGATAAACTCATCTTT. This gives the protein CALGGIPTRESKSDKLIF.

This clone was counted ten times or more. The chain is built from TRDV1 and TRDJ1, with a weak D call TRDD3 (6 bases). TCRdb offers no J gene call, so here the DNA was matched to germline to obtain one. The germline V and J ends were trimmed by 2 bases and 3 bases, with 19 bases remaining between them. The CDR3 totals 17 residues. The germline CDR1 and CDR2 sequences are TSWWSYY and QGS. The CDR3 protein is CALGENGGPRLSDKLIF. DNA for the CDR3: TGTGCTCTTGGGGAAAATGGGGGCCCCCGGCTATCCGATAAACTCATCTTT.

The sample holds a few counts of this clone. TCRdb's protein for this DNA is that of a much larger clone and differs from the translation at residue 10, likely a read error; the protein shown is the DNA translation. The J gene is TRDJ1, the V gene TRDV1; TRDD3 agrees at 9 bases. Here the J gene was assigned by germline matching of the DNA, as TCRdb has none. J gave up 0 bases and V 4 bases, and 24 bases lay outside the gene matches. The CDR3 spans 22 residues. CDR1 is TSWWSYY, CDR2 QGS, per germline. Written as DNA, the CDR3 is TGTGCTCTTGGGGTGCCGTTGGTAATTAGGGGATACGGGACCTCATACACCGATAAACTCATCTTT. Translated, it gives CALGVPLVIRGYGTSYTDKLIF.

The table lists this clone with a few counts. This DNA's translation differs at residue 10 from TCRdb's protein, which comes from a much larger clone; a read error is likely, and the protein shown is translated from the DNA. V usage is TRDV2 and J usage is TRDJ1; 10 nucleotides match TRDD3. In the absence of a J gene in TCRdb, the DNA was matched to germline to assign it here. The CDR3 consists of 20 residues. V was clipped by 0 bases and J by 3 bases; unmatched bases: 18. Germline V gene data show CDR1 as GEAIGNYY and CDR2 as EKD. The CDR3: CACDTVTGGCQNPFADKLIF. As DNA, the CDR3 is TGTGCCTGTGACACCGTTACTGGGGGATGCCAGAACCCTTTCGCCGATAAACTCATCTTT.

Turning to this clone: The TCRdb protein comes from a much larger clone and disagrees with this DNA's translation at residue 6, likely due to a read error; the protein given here is derived from the DNA. The V and J genes are TRDV2 and TRDJ1, with TRDD3 identical over 10 bases. The CDR3 runs to 18 residues. Germline V lookup: CDR1 GEAIGNYY, CDR2 EKD. V was pared by 0 bases and J by 0 bases, with 9 bases of the junction left unmatched. The CDR3 nucleotides are TGTGCCTGTGACACCGTGATGGGGGATACACCCCACACCGATAAACTCATCTTT. This gives the protein CACDTVMGDTPHTDKLIF.

For this clone: TCRdb's listed protein matches a much larger clone and diverges from this DNA's translation at residue 7, likely through a read error; the protein shown comes from the DNA. The V gene is TRDV2, the J gene TRDJ1; a weak D match, TRDD2 (6 bases). Matching the DNA to germline supplied the J gene, which TCRdb does not give. This CDR3 contains 22 residues. In germline, CDR1 is GEAIGNYY, CDR2 EKD. V lost 3 bases, J lost 4 bases, and 38 bases lay in between. The CDR3 DNA is TGTGCCTGTGACTTCCTCGCTAACGGGGACGGGGGCCCTTCCCCCGACGGCGATAAACTCATCTTT. This gives the protein CACDFLANGDGGPSPDGDKLIF.

Notes on this clone: The protein TCRdb gives is from a much larger clone and does not agree with this DNA's translation at residue 3, likely a read error; the protein shown here comes from the DNA. The J gene is TRDJ1, the V gene TRDV2; 13 nucleotides align to TRDD3. In the absence of a J gene in TCRdb, the DNA was matched to germline to assign it here. The germline CDR1 and CDR2 sequences are GEAIGNYY and EKD. The CDR3 sequence is 19 residues long. In DNA, the CDR3 is TGTGCCTATGACACCCTTACCGACTGGGGGATACGATCCACAGATAAACTCATCTTT. This codes for CAYDTLTDWGIRSTDKLIF.

This clone was detected ten times or more. V usage is TRDV2 and J usage is TRDJ1, with 8 bases lining up with TRDD3. Per germline, CDR1 GEAIGNYY and CDR2 EKD. The CDR3 runs 14 residues. With 3 bases clipped from V and 5 bases from J, the junction kept 7 bases outside the gene matches. CDR3 loop: CACDQLGGRDKLIF. The CDR3 nucleotides read TGTGCCTGTGACCAACTGGGGGGTAGGGATAAACTCATCTTT.